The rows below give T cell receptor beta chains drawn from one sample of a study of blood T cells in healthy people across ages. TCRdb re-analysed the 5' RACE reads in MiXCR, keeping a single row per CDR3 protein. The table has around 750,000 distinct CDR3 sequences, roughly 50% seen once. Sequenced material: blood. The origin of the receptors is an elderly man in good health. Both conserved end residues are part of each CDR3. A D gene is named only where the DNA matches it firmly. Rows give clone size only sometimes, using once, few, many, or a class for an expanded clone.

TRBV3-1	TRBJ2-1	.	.	TGTGCCAGCAGCCAATACGCTAGCGTTACCTACAATGAGCAGTTCTTC	CASSQYASVTYNEQFF
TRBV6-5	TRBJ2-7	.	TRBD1	TGTGCCAGCAGTTACTCGAGGGACAGCTATTACGAGCAGTACTTC	CASSYSRDSYYEQYF
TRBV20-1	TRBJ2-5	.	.	TGCAGTGCTAGAGATGGTCCTGGCCCTGCGGAGACCCAGTACTTC	CSARDGPGPAETQYF
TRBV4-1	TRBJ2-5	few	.	TGCGCCAGCAGCCAAGATTCTTTTCTAGGATCACAAGAGACCCAGTACTTC	CASSQDSFLGSQETQYF
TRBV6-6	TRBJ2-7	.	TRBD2	TGTGCCAGCAGTTACTCGTTAGGGCTAGCGGGCCAGAACGAGCAGTACTTC	CASSYSLGLAGQNEQYF
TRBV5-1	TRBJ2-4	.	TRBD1	TGCGCCAGCAGCTCGGTGACAGGGTCAGGGAACATTCAGTACTTC	CASSSVTGSGNIQYF
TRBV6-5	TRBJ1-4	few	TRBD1	TGTGCCAGCAGCGCCGGGACAGGGAAGGAAAAACTGTTTTTT	CASSAGTGKEKLFF
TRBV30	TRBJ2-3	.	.	TGTGCCTGGATACCCGAGAGTAACAGATACGCGTATTTT	CAWIPESNRYAYF
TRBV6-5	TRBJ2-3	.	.	TGTGCCAGCAGTCAACAGGACAGAGTCACAGATACGCAGTATTTT	CASSQQDRVTDTQYF
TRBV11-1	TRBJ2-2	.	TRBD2	TGTGCCAGCAGCTTAGCGACGACTAGCGGGAGGTTTGTCGGGGAGCTGTTTTTT	CASSLATTSGRFVGELFF
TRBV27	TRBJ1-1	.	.	TGTGCCAGCAGTTTAACCTTGGCGGGAAGTACTGAAGCTTTCTTT	CASSLTLAGSTEAFF
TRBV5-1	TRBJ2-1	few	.	TGCGCCAGCCAGAACACGGGGGGCGGGTACAATGAGCAGTTCTTC	CASQNTGGGYNEQFF
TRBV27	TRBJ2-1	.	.	TGTGCCAGCAGTTTAATAGGCGGTTACAATGAGCAGTTCTTC	CASSLIGGYNEQFF
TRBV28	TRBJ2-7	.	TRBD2	TGTGCCAGCAGTTTAAATCAAGCGGGGGCCTACGAGCAGTACTTC	CASSLNQAGAYEQYF
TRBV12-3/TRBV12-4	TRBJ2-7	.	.	TGTGCCAGCCGTTCGGCGGGACATCCCTACGAGCAGTACTTC	CASRSAGHPYEQYF
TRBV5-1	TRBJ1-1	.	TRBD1	TGCGCCAGCAGCTCAGGGACAGCGAACACTGAAGCTTTCTTT	CASSSGTANTEAFF
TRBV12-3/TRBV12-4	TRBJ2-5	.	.	TGTGCCAGCAGTACAGAAGGCCTCTGGGGGGAGTACTTC	CASSTEGLWGEYF
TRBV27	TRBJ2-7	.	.	TGTGCCAGCAAAACAGAAGGACACTACTACGAGCAGTACTTC	CASKTEGHYYEQYF
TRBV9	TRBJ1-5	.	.	TGTGCCAGCAGCGTACGGGACAATCAGCCCCAGCATTTT	CASSVRDNQPQHF
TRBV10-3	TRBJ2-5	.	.	TGTGCCATCGGGGACAAGGACCAAGAGACCCAGTACTTC	CAIGDKDQETQYF
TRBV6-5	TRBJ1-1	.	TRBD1	TGTGCCAGCAGTTACCCCACCGGCCAGGGGGCGGACACTGAAGCTTTCTTT	CASSYPTGQGADTEAFF
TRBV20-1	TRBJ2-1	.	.	TGCAGTGCTAGAGATCCTAGCGTATCCTACAATGAGCAGTTCTTC	CSARDPSVSYNEQFF
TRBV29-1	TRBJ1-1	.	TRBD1	TGCAGCGCTTCAGGGGGCCCGAACACTGAAGCTTTCTTT	CSASGGPNTEAFF
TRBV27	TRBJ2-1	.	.	TGTGCCAGCAGTTTATTTTCAGGGAACTACAATGAGCAGTTCTTC	CASSLFSGNYNEQFF
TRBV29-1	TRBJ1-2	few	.	TGCAGCGTTGAAGATCCGGGGGTTAGAGGCTACACCTTC	CSVEDPGVRGYTF
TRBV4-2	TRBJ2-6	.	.	TGTGCCAGCAGCCAAGAATTCGCGGCCCGAGGGGCCAACGTCCTGACTTTC	CASSQEFAARGANVLTF
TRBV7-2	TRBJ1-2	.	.	TGTGCTAGCAGCGCACCCGGGGCGGGCTATGGCTACACCTTC	CASSAPGAGYGYTF
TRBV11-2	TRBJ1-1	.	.	TGTGCCAGCAGCTTAGAACCGGTTTACCCTGAAGCTTTCTTT	CASSLEPVYPEAFF